This is a list of T cell receptor beta chains from one sample in a study of technical replicates of blood from several donors. Using immunoSEQ multiplex PCR, the repertoire was profiled, and TCRdb retains in-frame clones only, with some absent. Of 60,000 to 70,000 clones in the sample, more than 75% are singletons; the top ten hold about 5%. Sequencing input: PBMCs. The source of these receptors is a human donor in good health. Some clones in this sample may be carry-over from other donors' samples. Both conserved end residues are trimmed from each CDR3.

v_call,j_call,cdr3_aa
TRBV19,TRBJ2-5,ASSTGTSGGETQY
TRBV5-1,TRBJ1-2,ASSSGGNYGYT
TRBV15,TRBJ2-2,ATSSTANTGELF
TRBV6-5,TRBJ2-1,ASSRKISSYNEQF
TRBV25-1,TRBJ1-6,ASSESRGERSPLH
TRBV6-5,TRBJ2-5,ASRSGTSKETQY
TRBV27,TRBJ1-6,ASSLSKSYTGPYNSPLH
TRBV7-3,TRBJ1-1,ASSLNSRQGSAF
TRBV7-2,TRBJ2-1,ASCLAGGGEQF
TRBV30,TRBJ1-1,AVDPGVVEAF
TRBV4-3,TRBJ1-2,ASSQDIYGTNYGYT
TRBV6-6,TRBJ1-3,ASSYTDMNGNTIY
TRBV5-5,TRBJ2-7,ASSWWTSGGLEQY
TRBV29-1,TRBJ2-5,SGGELAKETQY
TRBV4-3,TRBJ2-7,ASSQDWLGQGQQEQY
TRBV5-6,TRBJ2-5,ASSLSPRGLGETQY
TRBV18,TRBJ1-2,ASSPVRGPSYGYT
TRBV6-6,TRBJ2-1,ASSRVAGDGFEQF
TRBV5-3,TRBJ2-7,AIPRYDKQY
TRBV5-1,TRBJ2-3,ASSAQGADTQY
TRBV11-2,TRBJ1-1,ASSFGGGNTEAF
TRBV7-2,TRBJ2-1,ASSPSPTRVGYEQF
TRBV11-2,TRBJ1-6,ASSLVQPNSPLH
TRBV11-3,TRBJ2-2,ASSFSVGELF
TRBV6-4,TRBJ2-1,ASSDSRRTSNEQF
TRBV6-5,TRBJ1-6,ASSYSKDRLKSPLH
TRBV5-4,TRBJ2-7,ASSPPGQPYEQY
TRBV6-4,TRBJ1-2,ASSAAEGNGYT
TRBV6-4,TRBJ1-5,ASTDEGLSNQPQH
TRBV5-4,TRBJ1-4,ASSSKQGANEKLF
TRBV18,TRBJ2-5,ASSPQRAEETQY
TRBV28,TRBJ1-4,ASSQQTGRAEKLF
TRBV7-9,TRBJ2-7,ASSLREGNYRSSYEQY
TRBV18,TRBJ2-7,ASSRLGQLGSYEQY
TRBV11-2,TRBJ2-1,ASSRTSGGNEQF
TRBV6-7,TRBJ2-2,ASRLRGPQGTGELF